A single sample is the source of the 10 T cell receptor delta chains below, sequenced in a study of gamma-delta T cells after stem cell transplantation (dated by TCRdb to 2016 to 2018). The library was prepared using RT-PCR. Reads for this sample came from an Illumina MiSeq. TCRdb processed the public reads again with the CATT caller, after which rows with matching DNA were combined. This sample holds approximately 5,000 delta-chain clones; roughly 2% were observed only once. The ten largest clones represent approximately 20% of the sample. Sequences were obtained from gamma-delta T cells. These receptors all come from a human donor. It is not recorded whose cells these are; they may come from a transplant donor.

About this clone: The protein recorded in TCRdb matches a much larger clone and deviates from this DNA's translation at residue 12, suggesting a read error; the protein here is obtained by translating the DNA. The chain links TRDV2 to TRDJ1, with 13 positions matching TRDD3. Germline V CDR1 and CDR2: GEAIGNYY, EKD. The CDR3 has 19 residues. J lost 3 bases, V lost 0 bases, and 12 bases had no gene match. The CDR3 reads CACDTLLGDTPNGSDKLIF. The CDR3 DNA reads as TGTGCCTGTGACACCCTACTGGGGGATACGCCTAACGGCTCCGATAAACTCATCTTT.

This clone was detected only a few times. TCRdb records a much larger clone's protein for this DNA, with a difference at residue 5 that likely arises from a read error; the protein given is the translation of the DNA. The rearrangement links TRDV2 to TRDJ1, with D possibly TRDD3 on 5 matching bases. This CDR3 is built from 16 residues. Germline V gene sequence: CDR1 GEAIGNYY, CDR2 EKD. The V end was cut by 2 bases, the J end by 0 bases, with 15 bases between. Here the CDR3 DNA reads TGTGCCTGTGACATCGTGGGGCCTAGGTACACCGATAAACTCATCTTT. It is translated as CACDIVGPRYTDKLIF.

This clone appeared many times. The identical CDR3 is also encoded by other nucleotide sequences in the sample. The chain carries TRDV2 and TRDJ1, with 11 nucleotides matching TRDD3. CDR1 and CDR2 (germline): GEAIGNYY, EKD. With V trimmed by 1 base and J by 3 bases, 6 bases remained unmatched. This CDR3 contains 16 residues. This CDR3 reads CACDTLGDTGPDKLIF. The CDR3 nucleotides read TGTGCCTGTGACACGCTGGGGGATACAGGACCCGATAAACTCATCTTT.

By sample fraction, this clone is medium-sized. The chain recombines TRDV2 with TRDJ1; 8 bases line up with TRDD3. The CDR3 is 17 residues long. Germline V gene sequence: CDR1 GEAIGNYY, CDR2 EKD. Trimming cost V 0 bases and J 5 bases; bases outside gene matches: 13. This CDR3 is CACDTVGLKGIHDKLIF. CDR3 sequence (DNA): TGTGCCTGTGACACCGTAGGGCTGAAGGGGATACATGATAAACTCATCTTT.

With respect to this clone: A far larger clone is one nucleotide away, so this likely arose from a read error. The identical CDR3 is also encoded by other nucleotide sequences in the sample. This chain joins TRDV2 and TRDJ2; 10 bases are a match to TRDD3. Trimming took 7 bases from V and 4 from J; bases not matched to a gene: 14. The CDR3 is 17 residues long. Germline CDR1 reads GEAIGNYY; CDR2 reads EKD. CDR3: CACDQVLGDGGTAQLFF. DNA of the CDR3: TGTGCCTGCGACCAAGTACTGGGGGATGGGGGGACAGCACAACTCTTCTTT.

The genes are TRDV2 and TRDJ1; 10 bases match TRDD3. Germline values: CDR1 GEAIGNYY, CDR2 EKD. V lost 0 bases, J lost 2 bases, and 5 bases stayed unmatched. The CDR3 covers 16 residues. CDR3 in DNA: TGTGCCTGTGACACCTTAGTACTGGGGGATACCGATAAACTCATCTTT. It yields the protein CACDTLVLGDTDKLIF.

This clone was counted only a few times. A single base is all that separates this from a far larger clone, so a read error is likely. The sample holds other DNA sequences that translate to the same CDR3. The rearrangement links TRDV2 to TRDJ1; 9 bases are shared with TRDD3. V lost 0 bases and J lost 8; bases outside the gene matches: 15. The CDR3 is 17 residues long. Germline V gene lookup returns CDR1 GEAIGNYY and CDR2 EKD. The CDR3, as DNA: TGTGCCTGTGACACCATGGCTGGGGGATCGGTTCCAGGGAAACTCATCTTT. Translation: CACDTMAGGSVPGKLIF.

This clone has at least ten counts. The chain uses TRDV2 and TRDJ1; TRDD3 matches 7 bases. This CDR3 has 19 amino acids. After removal of 3 bases from V and 3 bases from J, the junction contained 21 bases not matched to a gene. From germline, CDR1 is GEAIGNYY and CDR2 EKD. The CDR3: CACDYGDIHQADLADKLIF. DNA for the CDR3: TGTGCCTGTGACTATGGGGATATTCACCAAGCCGATCTCGCCGATAAACTCATCTTT.

This clone was detected a few times. The amino acid sequence in TCRdb belongs to a much larger clone and departs from this DNA's translation at residue 7, likely a sequencing read error; the sequence shown is translated from the DNA. The chain couples TRDV2 to TRDJ1; D is uncertain. Trimming stripped 3 bases from V and 0 bases from J, with 16 bases between. The CDR3 is 16 residues long. Germline CDR1 is GEAIGNYY and CDR2 is EKD. In nucleotides, the CDR3 is TGTGCCTGTGACCTCGTACTCGGCTCGAACACCGATAAACTCATCTTT. Protein: CACDLVLGSNTDKLIF.

This clone has more than one count but fewer than ten. This chain links TRDV2 with TRDJ2, with a weak D call TRDD3 (5 bases). The CDR3 is 19 residues long. Trimming removed 3 bases from V and 6 bases from J, with 28 bases in between. The germline V gene encodes CDR1 GEAIGNYY and CDR2 EKD. The CDR3 loop reads CACDAVGEMGLGQAAQLFF. The CDR3 DNA reads TGTGCCTGTGACGCCGTCGGGGAGATGGGGCTAGGGCAAGCAGCACAACTCTTCTTT.